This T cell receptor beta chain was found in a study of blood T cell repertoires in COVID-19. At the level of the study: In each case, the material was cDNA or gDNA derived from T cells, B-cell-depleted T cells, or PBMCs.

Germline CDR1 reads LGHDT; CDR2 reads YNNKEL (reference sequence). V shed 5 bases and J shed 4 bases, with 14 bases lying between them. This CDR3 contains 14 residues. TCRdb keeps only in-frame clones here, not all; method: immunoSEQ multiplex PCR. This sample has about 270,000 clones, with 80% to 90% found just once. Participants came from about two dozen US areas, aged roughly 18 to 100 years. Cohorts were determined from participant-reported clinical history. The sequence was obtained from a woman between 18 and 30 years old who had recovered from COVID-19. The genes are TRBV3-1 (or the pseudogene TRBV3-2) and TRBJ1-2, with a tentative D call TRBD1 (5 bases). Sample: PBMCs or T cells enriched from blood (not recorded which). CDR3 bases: TGTGCCAGCAGCTCTGTAGACAGACCCTATGGCTACACCTTC. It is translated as CASSSVDRPYGYTF.